One sample yielded the 9 T cell receptor beta chains listed below, sequenced in a study of identical twins. TCRdb re-called the 5' RACE reads through MiXCR, storing one row per CDR3 protein. The table lists approximately 220,000 distinct CDR3 sequences, approximately 8.3% of them singletons. The same specimen was also included in a second study, on yellow fever vaccine responses in identical twins.

Sequences were obtained from memory (CD45RO+) T cells sorted from blood. These receptors were collected from a woman between 18 and 29 years old in good health.

This chain uses TRBV27 with TRBJ1-1; D not certain. Trimming took off 8 bases at V and 4 bases at J, with 14 bases between the two ends. Germline lookup yields CDR1 MNHEY and CDR2 SMNVEV (reference sequence). The CDR3 sequence is 13 residues long. For the CDR3, the DNA is TGTGCCAGCGCTACCCGGGGAGGCACTGAAGCTTTCTTT. Translating gives CASATRGGTEAFF.

V is TRBV6-5 and J is TRBJ2-2, with 8 bases identical to TRBD2. CDR1 is MNHEY, CDR2 SVGAGI, per germline. The CDR3 runs to 16 residues. Trimming removed 0 bases from V and 6 bases from J; junction bases left unmatched: 6. Here the CDR3 DNA reads TGTGCCAGCAGTTACTCTCGGAGCGGGAGATCCGGGGAGCTGTTTTTT. This translates into CASSYSRSGRSGELFF.

This clonotype was detected ten times or more. J is TRBJ1-1 and V is TRBV7-9, with TRBD1 matching 8 bases. V dropped 1 base and J dropped 6; count of bases not matched to a gene: 1. Germline V gene data show CDR1 as SEHNR and CDR2 as FQNEAQ (reference sequence). The CDR3 is made up of 13 amino acids. As DNA, the CDR3 is TGTGCCAGCAGCTTAGTACAGGGGGCTGAAGCTTTCTTT. Amino acid sequence: CASSLVQGAEAFF.

The rearrangement links TRBV7-2 to TRBJ2-3, with D tentatively TRBD2 (6 bases). This CDR3 region has 15 residues. The V end was cut by 7 bases, the J end by 5 bases, with 19 bases between. CDR1 is SGHTA, CDR2 FQGNSA, per germline. Written as DNA, the CDR3 is TGTGCCAGCACCTACCGGGACCCCGGGAGAGATACGCAGTATTTT. Translation: CASTYRDPGRDTQYF. Full variable domain (outside the CDR3, taken from reference TRBV7-2 and TRBJ2-3): GAGVSQSPSNKVTEKGKDVELRCDPISGHTALYWYRQSLGQGLEFLIYFQGNSAPDKSGLPSDRFSAERTGGSVSTLTIQRTQQEDSAVYLCASTYRDPGRDTQYFGPGTRLTVL.

This clonotype was seen ten or more times. This rearrangement joins TRBV20-1 to TRBJ1-5; D possibly corresponds to TRBD1 (5 bases). V gave up 3 bases and J gave up 2 bases, with 8 bases separating them. Germline V gene sequence: CDR1 DFQATT, CDR2 SNEGSKA (reference sequence). The CDR3 length is 13 residues. The CDR3 loop is CSARGPGNQPQHF. In DNA, the CDR3 is TGCAGTGCTAGGGGGCCGGGCAATCAGCCCCAGCATTTT.

The chain has TRBV10-3 and TRBJ2-1, with D perhaps given as TRBD1 or TRBD2 (7 bases each). Germline loops: CDR1 ENHRY, CDR2 SYGVKD. Trimming took 0 bases from V and 2 from J, leaving 23 bases between them. The CDR3 extends over 20 amino acids. CDR3 nucleotide sequence: TGTGCCATCAGTGAGTCGGGGGGGACAGACTTCTTCGGGGCCTACAATGAGCAGTTCTTC. It codes for CAISESGGTDFFGAYNEQFF.

Many counts were recorded for this clonotype. The chain has TRBV29-1 and TRBJ2-1; no clear D. This CDR3 has 13 amino acids. Looked up from germline, CDR1 is SQVTM and CDR2 is ANQGSEA. V shed 7 bases and J shed 4 bases, with 14 bases lying between them. CDR3 region: CSGSRMRYNEQFF. DNA for the CDR3: TGCAGCGGCTCGAGGATGAGGTACAATGAGCAGTTCTTC.

The sample holds many counts of this clonotype. This chain uses TRBV13 with TRBJ2-7; 7 bases map to TRBD1. The CDR3 loop spans 15 amino acids. After removal of 6 bases from V and 0 bases from J, the junction contained 8 bases not matched to a gene. From germline, CDR1 is PRHDT and CDR2 FYEKMQ (reference sequence). CDR3 sequence (DNA): TGTGCCAGCAGGCACAGGGGCGTACCCTCCTACGAGCAGTACTTC. This translates into CASRHRGVPSYEQYF.

This clonotype was observed at least ten times. The CDR3 region has the DNA TGTGCCAGCTCAAGGGACGGAGACTCCTACAATGAGCAGTTCTTC. Translation gives CASSRDGDSYNEQFF. The chain employs TRBV18 and TRBJ2-1; D is tentatively TRBD1 or TRBD2 (5 bases each). This CDR3 comprises 15 residues. Per the germline V gene, CDR1 is KGHSH and CDR2 is LQKENI. Deletions cut 5 bases from V and 0 bases from J, with 11 bases between. The whole variable domain, filled in from reference TRBV18 and TRBJ2-1, reads NAGVMQNPRHLVRRRGQEARLRCSPMKGHSHVYWYRQLPEEGLKFMVYLQKENIIDESGMPKERFSAEFPKEGPSILRIQQVVRGDSAAYFCASSRDGDSYNEQFFGPGTRLTVL.